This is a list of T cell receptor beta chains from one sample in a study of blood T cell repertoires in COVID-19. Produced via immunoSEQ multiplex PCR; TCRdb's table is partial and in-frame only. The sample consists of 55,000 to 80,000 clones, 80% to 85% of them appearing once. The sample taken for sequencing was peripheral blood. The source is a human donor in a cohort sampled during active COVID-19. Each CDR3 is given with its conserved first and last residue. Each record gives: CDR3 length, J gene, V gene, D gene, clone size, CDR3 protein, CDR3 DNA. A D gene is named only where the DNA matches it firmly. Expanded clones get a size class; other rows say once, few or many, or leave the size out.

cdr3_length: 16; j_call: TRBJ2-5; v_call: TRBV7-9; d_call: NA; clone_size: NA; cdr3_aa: CASSLGDTGGGETQYF; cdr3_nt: TGTGCCAGCAGCTTAGGCGATACAGGGGGGGGAGAGACCCAGTACTTC
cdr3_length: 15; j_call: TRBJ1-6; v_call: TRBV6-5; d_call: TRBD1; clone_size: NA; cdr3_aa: CASSPTGTDNSPLHF; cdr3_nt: TGTGCCAGCAGTCCTACCGGGACAGATAATTCACCCCTCCACTTT
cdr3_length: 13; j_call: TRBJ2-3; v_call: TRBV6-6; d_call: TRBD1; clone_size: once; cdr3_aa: CASSWTGADTQYF; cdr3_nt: TGTGCCAGCAGTTGGACAGGGGCGGATACGCAGTATTTT
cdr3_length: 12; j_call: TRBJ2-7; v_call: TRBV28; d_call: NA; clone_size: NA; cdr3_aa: CASTQGSYEQYF; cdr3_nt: TGTGCCAGCACACAGGGCTCCTACGAGCAGTACTTC
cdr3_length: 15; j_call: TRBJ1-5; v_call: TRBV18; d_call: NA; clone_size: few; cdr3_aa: CASSPYPGDNQPQHF; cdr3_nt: TGTGCCAGCTCACCGTACCCCGGGGACAATCAGCCCCAGCATTTT
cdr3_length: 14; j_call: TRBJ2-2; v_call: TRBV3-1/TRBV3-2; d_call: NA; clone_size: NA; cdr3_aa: CASRISATRPELFF; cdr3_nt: TGTGCCAGCCGGATTTCCGCGACTCGGCCGGAGCTGTTTTTT
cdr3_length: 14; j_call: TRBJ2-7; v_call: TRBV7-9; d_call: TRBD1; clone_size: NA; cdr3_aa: CASISGDRPYEQYF; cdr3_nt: TGTGCCAGCATTTCGGGGGACAGGCCCTACGAGCAGTACTTC
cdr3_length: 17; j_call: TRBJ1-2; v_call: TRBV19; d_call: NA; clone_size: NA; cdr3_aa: CASSARPMTDSGYGYTF; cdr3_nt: TGTGCCAGTAGTGCCAGACCAATGACGGACAGCGGCTATGGCTACACCTTC
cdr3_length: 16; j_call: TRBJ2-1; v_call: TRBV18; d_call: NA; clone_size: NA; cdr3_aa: CASSPSPRRARVEQFF; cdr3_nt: TGTGCCAGCTCACCAAGTCCGAGGAGGGCGAGGGTAGAGCAGTTCTTC
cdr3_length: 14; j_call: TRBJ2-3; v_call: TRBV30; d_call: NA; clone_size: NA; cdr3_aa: CAWNPAVSTDTQYF; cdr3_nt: TGTGCCTGGAATCCAGCGGTAAGCACAGATACGCAGTATTTT
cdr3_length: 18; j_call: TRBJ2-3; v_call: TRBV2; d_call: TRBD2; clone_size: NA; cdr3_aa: CASRNPLLAGTSTDTQYF; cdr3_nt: TGTGCCAGCAGAAACCCACTTCTAGCGGGTACTAGCACAGATACGCAGTATTTT
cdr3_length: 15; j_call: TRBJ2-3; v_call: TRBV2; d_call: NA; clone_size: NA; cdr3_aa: CASTLSGASTDTQYF; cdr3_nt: TGTGCCAGCACCCTATCGGGAGCTAGCACAGATACGCAGTATTTT
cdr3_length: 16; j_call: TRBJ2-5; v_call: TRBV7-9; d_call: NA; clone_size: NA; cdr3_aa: CASSLPEGRVGETQYF; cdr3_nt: TGTGCCAGCAGCTTACCCGAGGGAAGGGTTGGAGAGACCCAGTACTTC
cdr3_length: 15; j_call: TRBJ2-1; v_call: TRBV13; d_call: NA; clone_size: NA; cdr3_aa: CASSTGLSVQGEQFF; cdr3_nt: TGTGCCAGCAGCACGGGACTCTCGGTACAAGGTGAGCAGTTCTTC
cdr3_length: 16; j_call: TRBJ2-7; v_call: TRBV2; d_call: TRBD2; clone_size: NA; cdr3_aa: CASSSPGLAGEVEQYF; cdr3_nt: TGTGCCAGCAGCTCCCCTGGACTAGCGGGAGAGGTCGAGCAGTACTTC
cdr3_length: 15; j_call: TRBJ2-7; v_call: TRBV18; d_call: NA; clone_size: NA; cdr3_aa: CASSPTGSTHYEQYF; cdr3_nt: TGTGCCAGCTCACCTACAGGGTCAACTCACTACGAGCAGTACTTC
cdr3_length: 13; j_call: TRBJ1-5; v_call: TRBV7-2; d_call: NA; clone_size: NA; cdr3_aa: CASSPNLDRPQHF; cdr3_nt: TGTGCCAGCAGCCCCAACCTAGACAGGCCCCAGCATTTT
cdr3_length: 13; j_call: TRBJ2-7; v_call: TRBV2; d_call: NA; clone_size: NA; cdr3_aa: CASTRDITPLQYF; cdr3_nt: TGTGCCAGCACCAGGGACATTACCCCCTTGCAGTACTTC
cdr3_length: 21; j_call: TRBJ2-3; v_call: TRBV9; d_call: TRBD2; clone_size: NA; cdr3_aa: CASSMNPRLAGGPGITDTQYF; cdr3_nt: TGTGCCAGCAGCATGAACCCTAGACTAGCGGGAGGGCCCGGGATCACAGATACGCAGTATTTT
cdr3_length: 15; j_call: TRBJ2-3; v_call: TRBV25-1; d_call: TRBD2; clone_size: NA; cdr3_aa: CASSARDYSTDTQYF; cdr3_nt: TGTGCCAGCAGTGCCCGGGACTATAGCACAGATACGCAGTATTTT
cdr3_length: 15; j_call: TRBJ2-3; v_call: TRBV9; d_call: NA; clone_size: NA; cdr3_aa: CASSVGTVASDTQYF; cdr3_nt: TGTGCCAGCAGCGTAGGGACAGTCGCTTCAGATACGCAGTATTTT
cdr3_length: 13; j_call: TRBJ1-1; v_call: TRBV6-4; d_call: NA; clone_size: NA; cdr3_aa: CASSNTGDTEAFF; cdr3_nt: TGTGCCAGCAGTAATACAGGTGACACTGAAGCTTTCTTT
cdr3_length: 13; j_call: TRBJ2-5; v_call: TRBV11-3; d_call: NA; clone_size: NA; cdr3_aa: CASSLDGMETQYF; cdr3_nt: TGTGCCAGCAGCTTAGACGGGATGGAGACCCAGTACTTC
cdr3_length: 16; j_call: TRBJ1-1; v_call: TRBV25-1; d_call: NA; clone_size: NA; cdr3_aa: CARYMTRTFMNTEAFF; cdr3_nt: TGTGCCAGGTATATGACACGCACTTTCATGAACACTGAAGCTTTCTTT
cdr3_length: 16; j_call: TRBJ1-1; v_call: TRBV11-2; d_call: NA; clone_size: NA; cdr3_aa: CASSSPRGRGNTEAFF; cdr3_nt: TGTGCCAGCAGCTCGCCTCGAGGCAGGGGTAACACTGAAGCTTTCTTT
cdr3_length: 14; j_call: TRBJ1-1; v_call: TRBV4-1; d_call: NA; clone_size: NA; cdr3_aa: CASGKAGMNTEAFF; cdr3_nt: TGCGCCAGCGGCAAGGCAGGCATGAACACTGAAGCTTTCTTT
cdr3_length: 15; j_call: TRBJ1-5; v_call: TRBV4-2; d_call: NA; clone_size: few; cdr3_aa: CASSQESRANQPQHF; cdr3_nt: TGTGCCAGCAGCCAAGAGTCCAGGGCCAATCAGCCCCAGCATTTT
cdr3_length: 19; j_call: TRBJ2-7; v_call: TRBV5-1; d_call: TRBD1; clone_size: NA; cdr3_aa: CASSHGTAKNGVWAYEQYF; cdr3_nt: TGCGCCAGCAGCCACGGGACAGCGAAGAACGGGGTTTGGGCCTACGAGCAGTACTTC
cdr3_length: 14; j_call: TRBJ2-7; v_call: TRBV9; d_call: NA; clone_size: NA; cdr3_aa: CASSGNRVECEQYF; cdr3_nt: TGTGCCAGCAGCGGAAACAGGGTAGAGTGCGAGCAGTACTTC
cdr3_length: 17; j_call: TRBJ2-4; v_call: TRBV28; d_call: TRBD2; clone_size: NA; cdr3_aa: CASSWTSGTLGKNIQYF; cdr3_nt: TGTGCCAGCAGTTGGACTAGCGGGACCCTTGGCAAAAACATTCAGTACTTC
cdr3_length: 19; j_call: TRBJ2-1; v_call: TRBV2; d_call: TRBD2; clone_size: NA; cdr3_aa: CASSDGLAGEVKSYNEQFF; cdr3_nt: TGTGCCAGCAGTGACGGACTAGCGGGAGAAGTGAAATCCTACAATGAGCAGTTCTTC
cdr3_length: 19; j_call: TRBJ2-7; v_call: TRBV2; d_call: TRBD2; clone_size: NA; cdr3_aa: CASSPTPGTSGSHTYEQYF; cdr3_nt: TGTGCCAGCAGTCCTACCCCCGGGACTAGCGGGAGCCATACCTACGAGCAGTACTTC
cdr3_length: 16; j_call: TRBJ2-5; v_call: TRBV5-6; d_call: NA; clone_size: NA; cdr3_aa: CASSLKGGTRGETQYF; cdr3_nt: TGTGCCAGCAGCTTGAAGGGCGGGACGAGGGGAGAGACCCAGTACTTC
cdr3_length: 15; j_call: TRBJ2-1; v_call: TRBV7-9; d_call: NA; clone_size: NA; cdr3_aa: CASSLRRDGDNEQFF; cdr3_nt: TGTGCCAGCAGCTTAAGGAGGGATGGGGACAATGAGCAGTTCTTC
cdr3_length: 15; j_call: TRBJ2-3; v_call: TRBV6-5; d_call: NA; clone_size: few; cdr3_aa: CASSSYQGLSDTQYF; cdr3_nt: TGTGCCAGCAGTTCATATCAGGGTTTGAGCGATACGCAGTATTTT
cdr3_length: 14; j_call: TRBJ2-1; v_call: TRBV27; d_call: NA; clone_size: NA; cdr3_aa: CASSLLERRDEQFF; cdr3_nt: TGTGCCAGCAGTTTATTGGAAAGGAGGGATGAGCAGTTCTTC
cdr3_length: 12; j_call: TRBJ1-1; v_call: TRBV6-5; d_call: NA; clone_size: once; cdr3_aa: CASYSRDTEAFF; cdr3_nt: TGTGCCAGTTACTCCAGGGACACTGAAGCTTTCTTT
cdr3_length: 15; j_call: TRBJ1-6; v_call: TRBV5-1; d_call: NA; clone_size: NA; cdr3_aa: CASSLGRGLVPSLHF; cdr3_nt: TGCGCCAGCAGCTTGGGCAGGGGATTGGTCCCCTCCCTCCACTTT
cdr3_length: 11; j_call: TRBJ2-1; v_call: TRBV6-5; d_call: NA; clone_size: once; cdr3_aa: CGTDSYNEQFF; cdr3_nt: TGTGGGACAGATTCCTACAATGAGCAGTTCTTC
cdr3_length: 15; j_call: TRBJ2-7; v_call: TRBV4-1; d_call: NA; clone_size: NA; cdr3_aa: CASSFAGTSTYEQYF; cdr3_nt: TGCGCCAGCAGTTTCGCCGGGACTTCGACCTACGAGCAGTACTTC
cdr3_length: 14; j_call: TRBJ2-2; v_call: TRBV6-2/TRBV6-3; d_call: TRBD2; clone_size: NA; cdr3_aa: CASSYGLATGELFF; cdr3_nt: TGTGCCAGCAGTTACGGACTAGCGACCGGGGAGCTGTTTTTT
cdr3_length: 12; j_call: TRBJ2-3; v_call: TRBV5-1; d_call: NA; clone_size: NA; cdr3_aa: CASSRTERVQYF; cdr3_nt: TGCGCCAGCAGCCGGACCGAGAGGGTGCAGTATTTT
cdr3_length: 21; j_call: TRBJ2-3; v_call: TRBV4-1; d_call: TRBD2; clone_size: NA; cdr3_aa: CASSQDRGFLRLADSTDTQYF; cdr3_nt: TGCGCCAGCAGCCAAGATAGGGGCTTTTTGAGACTAGCGGATAGCACAGATACGCAGTATTTT
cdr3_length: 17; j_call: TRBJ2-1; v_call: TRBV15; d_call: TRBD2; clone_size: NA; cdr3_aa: CATSRDLGTSGRQEQFF; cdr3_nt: TGTGCCACCAGCAGAGATCTGGGGACTAGCGGGAGACAGGAGCAGTTCTTC
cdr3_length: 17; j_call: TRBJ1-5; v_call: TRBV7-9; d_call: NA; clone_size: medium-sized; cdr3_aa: CASSLGLGGGSNQPQHF; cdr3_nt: TGTGCCAGCAGCTTAGGACTGGGAGGGGGGAGCAATCAGCCCCAGCATTTT
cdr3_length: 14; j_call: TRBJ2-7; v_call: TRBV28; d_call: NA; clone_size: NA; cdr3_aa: CASSLSGGLYEQYF; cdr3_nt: TGTGCCAGCAGTTTATCTGGGGGACTCTACGAGCAGTACTTC
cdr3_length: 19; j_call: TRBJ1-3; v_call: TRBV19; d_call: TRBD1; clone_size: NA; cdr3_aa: CASSIAFRADRATGNTIYF; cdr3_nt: TGTGCCAGTAGTATAGCCTTTAGGGCGGACAGGGCGACTGGAAACACCATATATTTT
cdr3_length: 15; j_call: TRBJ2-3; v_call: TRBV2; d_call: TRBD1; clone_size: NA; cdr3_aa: CASRDRGTGTDTQYF; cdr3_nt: TGTGCCAGCAGGGACAGGGGGACGGGCACAGATACGCAGTATTTT
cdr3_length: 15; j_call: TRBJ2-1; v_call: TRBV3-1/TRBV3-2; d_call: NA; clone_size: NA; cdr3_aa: CASSQDPARFNEQFF; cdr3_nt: TGTGCCAGCAGCCAAGACCCAGCGAGGTTTAATGAGCAGTTCTTC
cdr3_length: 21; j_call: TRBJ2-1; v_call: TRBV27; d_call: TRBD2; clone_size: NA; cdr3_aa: CASSPPSMVAGVWGVDNEQFF; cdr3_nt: TGTGCCAGCAGTCCCCCGTCAATGGTAGCGGGAGTATGGGGGGTCGACAATGAGCAGTTCTTC
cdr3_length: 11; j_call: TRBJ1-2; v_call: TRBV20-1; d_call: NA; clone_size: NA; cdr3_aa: CSVTRDYGYTF; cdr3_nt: TGCAGTGTCACCCGGGACTATGGCTACACCTTC
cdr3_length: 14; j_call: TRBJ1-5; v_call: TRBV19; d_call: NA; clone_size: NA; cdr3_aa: CASSINRVNQPQHF; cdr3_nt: TGTGCCAGTAGTATAAACAGGGTCAATCAGCCCCAGCATTTT
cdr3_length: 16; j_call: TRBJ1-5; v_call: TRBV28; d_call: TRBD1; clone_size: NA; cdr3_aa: CASSPGTGYPEQPQHF; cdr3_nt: TGTGCCAGCAGTCCCGGGACAGGGTATCCAGAGCAGCCCCAGCATTTT
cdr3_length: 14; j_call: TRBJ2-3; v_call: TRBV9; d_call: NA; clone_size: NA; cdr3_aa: CASSVGGEPDTQYF; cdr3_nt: TGTGCCAGCAGCGTAGGGGGGGAGCCCGATACGCAGTATTTT
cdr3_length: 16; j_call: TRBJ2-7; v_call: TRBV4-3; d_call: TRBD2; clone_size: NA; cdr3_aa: CASSPRLAGGSYEQYF; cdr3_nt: TGCGCCAGCAGCCCCCGACTAGCGGGAGGGTCCTACGAGCAGTACTTC
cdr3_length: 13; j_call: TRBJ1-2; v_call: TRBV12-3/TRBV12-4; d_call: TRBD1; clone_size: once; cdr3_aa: CASSLGTGDGYTF; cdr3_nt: TGTGCCAGCAGTTTAGGGACAGGGGACGGCTACACCTTC
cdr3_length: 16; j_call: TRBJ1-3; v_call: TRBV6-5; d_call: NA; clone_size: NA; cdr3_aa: CASSSKTGHSGNTIYF; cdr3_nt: TGTGCCAGCAGTTCCAAAACGGGACATTCTGGAAACACCATATATTTT
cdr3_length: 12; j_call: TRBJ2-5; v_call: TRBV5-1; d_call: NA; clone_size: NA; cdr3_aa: CASTSSGETQYF; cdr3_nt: TGCGCCAGCACCTCTTCGGGGGAGACCCAGTACTTC
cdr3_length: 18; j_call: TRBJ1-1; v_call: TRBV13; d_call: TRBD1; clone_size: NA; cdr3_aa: CASSLISVGRGLSGEAFF; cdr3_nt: TGTGCCAGTAGCTTAATTAGTGTAGGCAGGGGGCTCAGTGGAGAAGCTTTCTTT
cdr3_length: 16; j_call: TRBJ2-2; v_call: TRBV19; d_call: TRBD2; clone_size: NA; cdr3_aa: CASSMGTTRGMGELFF; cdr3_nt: TGTGCCAGTAGTATGGGGACTACTCGCGGGATGGGGGAGCTGTTTTTT